The 2 T cell receptor beta chains reported below all come from one sample, sequenced in a study of response to subunit inactivated influenza vaccine. TCRdb re-called the RT-PCR reads with MiXCR, one entry per CDR3 protein. The repertoire holds about 530,000 distinct CDR3 sequences, about 11% seen once, with around 9.6% in the top ten. The sequenced sample was PBMCs from blood, obtained on the day of vaccination. The receptor source for this set is a man in his fifties who received an inactivated influenza vaccine.

The chain recombines TRBV10-3 with TRBJ1-4; 7 bases fit TRBD1. The V and J ends lost 10 bases and 7 bases, in that order; junction bases with no gene match: 12. CDR3 length: 14 amino acids. CDR1 and CDR2 from the germline V gene are ENHRY and SYGVKD. CDR3 sequence (DNA): TGTGCCACAGGCGAGGGGGCGGCTGGTGAAAAACTGTTTTTT. Protein: CATGEGAAGEKLFF.

Note on this clonotype: A read error may account for a junction end that differs from germline. The chain couples TRBV20-1 to TRBJ2-2, with D perhaps matching TRBD2 (5 bases). CDR1 is DFQATT and CDR2 is SNEGSKA in the germline V gene (reference sequence). The CDR3 loop spans 13 amino acids. CDR3 nucleotide sequence: TGCAGTGCAAAGGACGGGAACGCCGGGGAGCTGTTTTTT. Protein product: CSAKDGNAGELFF.